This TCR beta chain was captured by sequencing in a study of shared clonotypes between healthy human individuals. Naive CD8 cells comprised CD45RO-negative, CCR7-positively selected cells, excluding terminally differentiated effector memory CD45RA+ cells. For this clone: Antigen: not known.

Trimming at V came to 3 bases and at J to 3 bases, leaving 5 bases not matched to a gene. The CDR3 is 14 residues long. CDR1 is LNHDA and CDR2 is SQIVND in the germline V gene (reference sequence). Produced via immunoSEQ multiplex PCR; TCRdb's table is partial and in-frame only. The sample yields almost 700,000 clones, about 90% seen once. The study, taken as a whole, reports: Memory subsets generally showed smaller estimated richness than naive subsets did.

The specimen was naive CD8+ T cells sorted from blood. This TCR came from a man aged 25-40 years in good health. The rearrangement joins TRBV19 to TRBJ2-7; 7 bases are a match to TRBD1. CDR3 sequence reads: CASSMGDSDYEQYF. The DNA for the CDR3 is TGTGCCAGTAGTATGGGGGACAGCGACTACGAGCAGTACTTC.